The T cell receptor (beta chain) under discussion was sequenced for a study of vaccination and CD4 T cells after COVID-19. This clonotype was seen just once. What it binds is unknown. Cultured CD4+ T-cell DNA underwent Oncomine TCR Beta short-read sequencing. MiXCR, applied by TCRdb to the PCR reads, yields one record per CDR3 protein. The sample lists tens of thousands of distinct CDR3 sequences, roughly 52% occurring once. The treatment was: roughly 11-day PBMC culture with coronavirus spike peptide pools or control peptides (ViraFEST assay). ViraFEST grew antigen-specific T cells using peptide pools, then sequenced TCRs. Germline V lookup: CDR1 SGHRS, CDR2 YFSETQ. J was trimmed by 1 base and V by 4 bases; bases with no gene match: 6. This CDR3 has 15 residues.

The sequences come from CD4+ T cells from blood, cultured in vitro, collected before SARS-CoV-2 vaccination. This chain links TRBV5-1 with TRBJ1-1, with TRBD1 identical over 8 bases. This sequence was found in a human donor who received a COVID-19 vaccine. CDR3 loop: CASSTQGAGNTEAFF. The CDR3 nucleotides are TGCGCCAGCAGCACCCAGGGGGCCGGGAACACTGAAGCTTTCTTT. Filled out from reference TRBV5-1 and TRBJ1-1, the complete variable domain reads KAGVTQTPRYLIKTRGQQVTLSCSPISGHRSVSWYQQTPGQGLQFLFEYFSETQRNKGNFPGRFSGRQFSNSRSEMNVSTLELGDSALYLCASSTQGAGNTEAFFGQGTRLTVV.